This T cell receptor (beta chain) was observed in a study of cytotoxic CD8 clonotypes in ibrutinib-treated CLL. V gave up 3 bases and J gave up 3 bases, with 12 bases separating them. CDR1 and CDR2 (germline): SGDLS, YYNGEE. This CDR3 is built from 14 residues. The assay was immunoSEQ multiplex PCR, and TCRdb's table has in-frame clones only and misses some. Found here are hundreds of thousands of clones, about 80% of them singletons; the top ten hold 6.5% to 8.5%. V gene TRBV9 combines with J gene TRBJ1-1, with D uncertain. This clonotype originated in a human donor with chronic lymphocytic leukemia. The sequencing here drew on PBMCs, taken before ibrutinib treatment. CDR3 region: CASSARSWDTEAFF. The CDR3 nucleotides read TGTGCCAGCAGCGCCAGATCATGGGACACTGAAGCTTTCTTT. The full variable domain, its missing parts supplied by reference TRBV9 and TRBJ1-1, is DSGVTQTPKHLITATGQRVTLRCSPRSGDLSVYWYQQSLDQGLQFLIQYYNGEERAKGNILERFSAQQFPDLHSELNLSSLELGDSALYFCASSARSWDTEAFFGQGTRLTVV.